The present T cell receptor (beta chain) was sequenced within a study of blood T cells in healthy people across ages. Notes on the study in general: Long-lived and aged donors differed, with more naive CD4+ cells and higher diversity in the long-lived. Unknown CMV status may confound age-related changes in expanded clones.

Total RNA, at least 5.5 micrograms per sample, came from PBMCs. A second PCR, run for roughly 7 to 11 cycles, used a sample-barcoded 5' primer plus a J-beta primer mix. There were at least 2.5 million CDR3-containing paired-end reads obtained from each sample. Each CDR3 protein is one row after TCRdb ran MiXCR on the 5' RACE reads. This table holds over 950,000 distinct CDR3 sequences, around 54% found once. This clonotype was found a few times. The antigen remains unidentified. Specimen: blood. The receptor's source is a woman in her fifties or sixties in good health.

The CDR3 region is CASNSGGGHEQFF. In nucleotides, the CDR3 is TGTGCCAGCAACTCAGGGGGGGGCCATGAGCAGTTCTTC. V usage is TRBV12-3 or TRBV12-4 and J usage is TRBJ2-1, with D perhaps TRBD1 or TRBD2 (7 bases each). The V and J ends lost 7 bases and 8 bases respectively, with 15 bases between them. CDR3 length: 13 residues.